Listed below are T cell receptor beta chains from one sample, sequenced in a study of blood T cell repertoires in COVID-19. The protocol was immunoSEQ multiplex PCR, while the TCRdb copy is restricted to in-frame clones and leaves out a portion. The table lists under 400,000 clones, around nine tenths of them singletons. Sequencing was performed on PBMCs or T cells enriched from blood (not recorded which). These receptor sequences come from a woman under 40 who had been exposed to COVID-19. Each CDR3 is given with its conserved first and last residue. Each record gives: V gene, clone size, J gene, D gene, CDR3 DNA, CDR3 protein. The D gene is left open where the match is weak. Where a row states a size, it is once, few, many or the class of an expanded clone; other rows omit it.

v_gene: TRBV28; abundance: NA; j_gene: TRBJ2-2; d_gene: NA; CDR3nt: TGTGCCAGCAAAACTCTGAGGGGGGGGGCCGGGGAGCTGTTTTTT; CDR3aa: CASKTLRGGAGELFF
v_gene: TRBV27; abundance: NA; j_gene: TRBJ2-6; d_gene: TRBD1; CDR3nt: TGTGCCAGCAGTATGACAGGGGGCTCTGGGGCCAACGTCCTGACTTTC; CDR3aa: CASSMTGGSGANVLTF
v_gene: TRBV6-1; abundance: NA; j_gene: TRBJ2-7; d_gene: NA; CDR3nt: TGTGCCAGCAGTGAAATAAACATTTACGAGCAGTACTTC; CDR3aa: CASSEINIYEQYF
v_gene: TRBV6-5; abundance: NA; j_gene: TRBJ2-3; d_gene: TRBD2; CDR3nt: TGTGCCAGCAGAAGAGCGGGGGATTCCACAGATACGCAGTATTTT; CDR3aa: CASRRAGDSTDTQYF
v_gene: TRBV7-9; abundance: NA; j_gene: TRBJ2-3; d_gene: NA; CDR3nt: TGTGCCAGCAGCCTATTAGCAGATACGCAGTATTTT; CDR3aa: CASSLLADTQYF
v_gene: TRBV19; abundance: NA; j_gene: TRBJ1-5; d_gene: TRBD1; CDR3nt: TGTGCCAGTAGCCGGAACAGGGGGGGATGGAGCAATCAGCCCCAGCATTTT; CDR3aa: CASSRNRGGWSNQPQHF
v_gene: TRBV12-3/TRBV12-4; abundance: NA; j_gene: TRBJ2-1; d_gene: NA; CDR3nt: TGTGCCAGCAGTTTAGAGGGGTACAATGAGCAGTTCTTC; CDR3aa: CASSLEGYNEQFF
v_gene: TRBV27; abundance: once; j_gene: TRBJ2-7; d_gene: TRBD1; CDR3nt: TGTGCCAGCAGTTTAAACGGACAGGGGTCTCACGAGCAGTACTTC; CDR3aa: CASSLNGQGSHEQYF
v_gene: TRBV7-8; abundance: NA; j_gene: TRBJ1-5; d_gene: NA; CDR3nt: TGTGCCAGCAGCTTAGACAGGACGAATAGCAATCAGCCCCAGCATTTT; CDR3aa: CASSLDRTNSNQPQHF
v_gene: TRBV5-1; abundance: NA; j_gene: TRBJ1-1; d_gene: NA; CDR3nt: TGCGCCAGCAGCTTGGATCGGGGGGCCGGTGAAGCTTTCTTT; CDR3aa: CASSLDRGAGEAFF
v_gene: TRBV18; abundance: NA; j_gene: TRBJ1-4; d_gene: NA; CDR3nt: TGTGCCAGCTCACCATATGGGGGGTTCGAAGAAAAACTGTTTTTT; CDR3aa: CASSPYGGFEEKLFF
v_gene: TRBV7-9; abundance: few; j_gene: TRBJ2-3; d_gene: NA; CDR3nt: TGTGCCAGCACGTCGTCGGGGACAGATACGCAGTATTTT; CDR3aa: CASTSSGTDTQYF
v_gene: TRBV18; abundance: NA; j_gene: TRBJ2-7; d_gene: TRBD2; CDR3nt: TGTGCCAGCTCAGAATCTAGCGGGAGGTACGAGCAGTACTTC; CDR3aa: CASSESSGRYEQYF
v_gene: TRBV18; abundance: NA; j_gene: TRBJ1-6; d_gene: NA; CDR3nt: TGTGCCAGCTCACCCTCGGCAGGGAAGAACTCACCCCTCCACTTT; CDR3aa: CASSPSAGKNSPLHF
v_gene: TRBV7-9; abundance: once; j_gene: TRBJ1-4; d_gene: NA; CDR3nt: TGTGCCAGCAGCTTGGGGGACATCGGCCCGAGTGAAAAACTGTTTTTT; CDR3aa: CASSLGDIGPSEKLFF
v_gene: TRBV13; abundance: NA; j_gene: TRBJ2-7; d_gene: TRBD2; CDR3nt: TGTGCCAGCAGCTCTAGCGGGAGAACCTACGAGCAGTACTTC; CDR3aa: CASSSSGRTYEQYF
v_gene: TRBV20-1; abundance: NA; j_gene: TRBJ2-2; d_gene: TRBD2; CDR3nt: TGCAGTGCTAGTCCAAGCGGGAGACCCAACACCGGGGAGCTGTTTTTT; CDR3aa: CSASPSGRPNTGELFF
v_gene: TRBV15; abundance: NA; j_gene: TRBJ2-1; d_gene: TRBD2; CDR3nt: TGTGCCACCAGCAGACTCCAAGGGACTAGCGGCAATGAGCAGTTCTTC; CDR3aa: CATSRLQGTSGNEQFF
v_gene: TRBV28; abundance: NA; j_gene: TRBJ2-2; d_gene: NA; CDR3nt: TGTGCCAGCAGCCTGACAGGGACTTCGCTGTTTTTT; CDR3aa: CASSLTGTSLFF
v_gene: TRBV3-1/TRBV3-2; abundance: NA; j_gene: TRBJ2-1; d_gene: TRBD2; CDR3nt: TGTGCCAGCAGCCGGACTAGCGGGAGGGTGAATGAGCAGTTCTTC; CDR3aa: CASSRTSGRVNEQFF
v_gene: TRBV28; abundance: NA; j_gene: TRBJ2-7; d_gene: TRBD1; CDR3nt: TGTGCCAGCAGGGGAGGACAGGGGGCCCCCTACGAGCAGTACTTC; CDR3aa: CASRGGQGAPYEQYF
v_gene: TRBV7-2; abundance: NA; j_gene: TRBJ2-1; d_gene: TRBD2; CDR3nt: TGTGCCAGCAGCTTAGGGCTAGCGGGAGTTAAGGGGTCCTACAATGAGCAGTTCTTC; CDR3aa: CASSLGLAGVKGSYNEQFF
v_gene: TRBV19; abundance: NA; j_gene: TRBJ2-7; d_gene: TRBD1; CDR3nt: TGTGCCAGTATGGCGACAGGGTCCTACGAGCAGTACTTC; CDR3aa: CASMATGSYEQYF
v_gene: TRBV12-5; abundance: NA; j_gene: TRBJ2-3; d_gene: NA; CDR3nt: TGTGCTAGTGGACACGGAGGGGGGGGTAGCACAGATACGCAGTATTTT; CDR3aa: CASGHGGGGSTDTQYF
v_gene: TRBV28; abundance: NA; j_gene: TRBJ1-6; d_gene: NA; CDR3nt: TGTGCCAGCAGCCCGGTCCTCTCCTATAATTCACCCCTCCACTTT; CDR3aa: CASSPVLSYNSPLHF